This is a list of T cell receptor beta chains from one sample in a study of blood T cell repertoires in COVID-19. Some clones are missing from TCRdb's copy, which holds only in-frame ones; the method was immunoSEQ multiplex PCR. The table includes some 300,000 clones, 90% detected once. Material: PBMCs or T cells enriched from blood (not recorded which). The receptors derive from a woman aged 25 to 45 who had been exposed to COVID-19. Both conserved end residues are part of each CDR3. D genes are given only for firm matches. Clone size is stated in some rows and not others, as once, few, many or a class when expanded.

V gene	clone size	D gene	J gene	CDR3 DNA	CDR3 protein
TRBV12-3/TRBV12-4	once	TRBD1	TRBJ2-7	TGTGCCAGCAGGGAGACAGGGGGCTACGAGCAGTACTTC	CASRETGGYEQYF
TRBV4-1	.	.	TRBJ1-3	TGCGCCAGCAGCCAGAGACAGTCCCGGTTCTCTGGAAACACCATATATTTT	CASSQRQSRFSGNTIYF
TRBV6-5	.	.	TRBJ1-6	TGTGCCAGCAGTTACGGTAGCTCCTATAATTCACCCCTCCACTTT	CASSYGSSYNSPLHF
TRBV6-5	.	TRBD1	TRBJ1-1	TGTGCCAGCAGTCCGCGGGGACAGGGCGGTGAAGCTTTCTTT	CASSPRGQGGEAFF
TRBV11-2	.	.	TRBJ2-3	TGTGCCAGCACCTTTAGGGGCGATACGCAGTATTTT	CASTFRGDTQYF
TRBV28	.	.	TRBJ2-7	TGTGCCAGCAGTCTTCAGGGGGGTGGTTACGAGCAGTACTTC	CASSLQGGGYEQYF
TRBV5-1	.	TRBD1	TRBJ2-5	TGCGCCAGCAGCTTGGCACGGGACAGGGTGTACCAAGAGACCCAGTACTTC	CASSLARDRVYQETQYF
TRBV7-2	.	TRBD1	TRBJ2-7	TGTGCCAGCAGCCTGACAGGGGCCGGTTACGAGCAGTACTTC	CASSLTGAGYEQYF
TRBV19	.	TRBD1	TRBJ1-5	TGTGCCAGTAGAATGACAGGGGGGGTCAATCAGCCCCAGCATTTT	CASRMTGGVNQPQHF
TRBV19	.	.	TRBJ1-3	TGTGCCAGTATGGGCAGGGGTATAACACCTGGAAACACCATATATTTT	CASMGRGITPGNTIYF
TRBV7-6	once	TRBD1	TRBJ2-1	TGTGCCAGCAGCTACCACAGGGGGCAGAGGAATGAGCAGTTCTTC	CASSYHRGQRNEQFF
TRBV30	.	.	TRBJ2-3	TGTGCCTGGAGTGTCGCTAATACAGATACGCAGTATTTT	CAWSVANTDTQYF
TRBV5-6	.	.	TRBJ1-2	TGTGCCAGCAGCTTGTCCGGGACTAGCTATGGCTACACCTTC	CASSLSGTSYGYTF
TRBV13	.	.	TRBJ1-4	TGTGCCAGCAGCTTGTTCCCTGCAACTAATGAAAAACTGTTTTTT	CASSLFPATNEKLFF
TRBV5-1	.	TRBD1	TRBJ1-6	TGCGCCAGCAGCCCCGGGACAGGGGTCAGCTCCTATAATTCACCCCTCCACTTT	CASSPGTGVSSYNSPLHF
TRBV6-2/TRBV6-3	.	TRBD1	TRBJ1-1	TGTGCCAGCAGTTATGGGACAGGGGGCTTGAACACTGAAGCTTTCTTT	CASSYGTGGLNTEAFF
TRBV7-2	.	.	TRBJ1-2	TGTGCCAGCAGCTTAGGTGTACGAGATGGCTACACCTTC	CASSLGVRDGYTF
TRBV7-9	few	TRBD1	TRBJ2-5	TGTGCCAGCAGCCCATGGACAGGAGCCGGAGAGACCCAGTACTTC	CASSPWTGAGETQYF
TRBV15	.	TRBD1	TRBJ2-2	TGTGCCACCAGCACCGGGACAGCCATGATTACCGGGGAGCTGTTTTTT	CATSTGTAMITGELFF
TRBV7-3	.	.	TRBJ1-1	TGTGCCAGCAGCTCTACAGGGAACACTGAAGCTTTCTTT	CASSSTGNTEAFF
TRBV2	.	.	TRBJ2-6	TGTGCCAGCAGTGAGTCAGGGGCTGGGGCCAACGTCCTGACTTTC	CASSESGAGANVLTF
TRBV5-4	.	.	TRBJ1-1	TGTGCCAGCAGCTTGGGGCAGTGGAACACTGAAGCTTTCTTT	CASSLGQWNTEAFF
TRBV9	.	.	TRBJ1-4	TGTGCCAGCAGCTTCACGGGAACTCGAACTAATGAAAAACTGTTTTTT	CASSFTGTRTNEKLFF
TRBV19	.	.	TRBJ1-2	TGTGCCAGTAGAGTGAGTCAGGGGAGCTATGGCTACACCTTC	CASRVSQGSYGYTF
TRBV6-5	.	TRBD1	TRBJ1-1	TGTGCCAGCAGGATAGGACAGGGGGGAACTGAAGCTTTCTTT	CASRIGQGGTEAFF
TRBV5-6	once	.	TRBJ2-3	TGTGCCAGCAGCTTGGTTGGCGAGGGAAGCACAGATACGCAGTATTTT	CASSLVGEGSTDTQYF
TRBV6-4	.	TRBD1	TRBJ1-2	TGTGCCAGCAGTCCCGGGACAGGGAACGGCTATGGCTACACCTTC	CASSPGTGNGYGYTF
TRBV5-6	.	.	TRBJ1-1	TGTGCCAGCAGCCCGGAGGGGACCGCGAAAGCTTTCTTT	CASSPEGTAKAFF
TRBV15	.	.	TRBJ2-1	TGTGCCACCAGCAGGAATAAAGGGAGACCTGAGCAGTTCTTC	CATSRNKGRPEQFF
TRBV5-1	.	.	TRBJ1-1	TGCGCCAGCAGCGGGGAGGGGTGGGTCCCGAACACTGAAGCTTTCTTT	CASSGEGWVPNTEAFF
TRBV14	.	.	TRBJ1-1	TGTGCCAGCAGCCAATTACAGGCGAGGAACACTGAAGCTTTCTTT	CASSQLQARNTEAFF
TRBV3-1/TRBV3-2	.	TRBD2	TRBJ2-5	TGTGCCAGCAGCCAAGCAACCCCTACTAGCGTGCAAGAGACCCAGTACTTC	CASSQATPTSVQETQYF
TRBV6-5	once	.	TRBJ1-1	TGTGCCAGCTCGAGGAACACTGAAGCTTTCTTT	CASSRNTEAFF
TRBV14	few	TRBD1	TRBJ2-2	TGTGCCAGCAGCCAAGACCCCCTTGACAGGGGGACAGGCGGGGAGCTGTTTTTT	CASSQDPLDRGTGGELFF
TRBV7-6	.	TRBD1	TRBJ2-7	TGTGCCAGCAGCTTACCGGGACAGGGGAATTCCTACGAGCAGTACTTC	CASSLPGQGNSYEQYF
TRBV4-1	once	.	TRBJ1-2	TGCGCCAGCAGCCGAGGCCCTTTTCGAGGCTACACCTTC	CASSRGPFRGYTF
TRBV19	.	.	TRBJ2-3	TGTGCCAGTAGTATACTCGGCACAGATACGCAGTATTTT	CASSILGTDTQYF
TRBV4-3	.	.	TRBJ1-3	TGCGCCAGCAGCCAAGATTCCAGTGGAAACACCATATATTTT	CASSQDSSGNTIYF
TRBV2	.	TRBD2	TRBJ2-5	TGTGCCAGCAGACTATTAGCGGGGGCCCAAGAGACCCAGTACTTC	CASRLLAGAQETQYF
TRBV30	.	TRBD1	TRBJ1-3	TGTGCCTGGAGTTCCCCGGGACAGAGGGTAGGCACCATATATTTT	CAWSSPGQRVGTIYF
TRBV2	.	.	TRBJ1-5	TGTGCCAGCCTGGGGGGACTGAGCAATCAGCCCCAGCATTTT	CASLGGLSNQPQHF
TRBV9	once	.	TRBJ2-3	TGTGCCAGCAGCCCCCGTCCTAGCACAGATACGCAGTATTTT	CASSPRPSTDTQYF
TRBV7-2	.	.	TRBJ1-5	TGTGCCAGCAGTACAGTCGGGGGGGAGAATCAGCCCCAGCATTTT	CASSTVGGENQPQHF
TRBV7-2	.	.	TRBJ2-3	TGTGCCAGCAGCTTAGCCCCAACAGATACGCAGTATTTT	CASSLAPTDTQYF
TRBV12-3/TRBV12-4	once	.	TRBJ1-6	TGTGCCAGCAGTTTAGGTGGCCTGTCACCCCTCCACTTT	CASSLGGLSPLHF
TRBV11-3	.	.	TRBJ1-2	TGTGCCAGCAGCCTCGCTGGGGGCTTTGGCTACACCTTC	CASSLAGGFGYTF
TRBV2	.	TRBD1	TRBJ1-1	TGTGCCAGCAGTGATACGACAGGGGGCATGAACACTGAAGCTTTCTTT	CASSDTTGGMNTEAFF
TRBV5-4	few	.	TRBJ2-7	TGTGCCAGCAGCTCGTGGGACATCTACTACGAGCAGTACTTC	CASSSWDIYYEQYF
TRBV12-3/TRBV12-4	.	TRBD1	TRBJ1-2	TGTGCCAGCAGCCGGGACAGGGGCTATGGCTACACCTTC	CASSRDRGYGYTF
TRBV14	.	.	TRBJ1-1	TGTGCCAGCAGCCAAGACGGGGGGTATACTGAAGCTTTCTTT	CASSQDGGYTEAFF
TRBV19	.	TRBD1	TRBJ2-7	TGTGCCAGTAGTGCCGGGACAGGGCGATACGAGCAGTACTTC	CASSAGTGRYEQYF
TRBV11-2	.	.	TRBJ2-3	TGTGCCAGCAGCTTGGGCGATACGCAGTATTTT	CASSLGDTQYF
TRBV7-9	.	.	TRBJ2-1	TGTGCCAGCAGCTACCACAGGGCTGAGCAGTTCTTC	CASSYHRAEQFF
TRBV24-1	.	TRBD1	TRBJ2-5	TGTGCCACCGCTGACAGGGGGATCCAAGAGACCCAGTACTTC	CATADRGIQETQYF
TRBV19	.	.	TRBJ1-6	TGTGCCAGTAGTATTCGGGGGGGATCACCCCTCCACTTT	CASSIRGGSPLHF
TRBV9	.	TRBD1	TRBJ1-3	TGTGCCAGCAGCCAGGGGGATCTGGGAAACACCATATATTTT	CASSQGDLGNTIYF
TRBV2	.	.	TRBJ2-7	TGTGCCAGCCGGAGGCAGGAAGGTCACTACGAGCAGTACTTC	CASRRQEGHYEQYF
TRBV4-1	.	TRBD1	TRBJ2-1	TGCGCCAGCAGCCTCCCCCTGGACAGGGTGCCCTACAATGAGCAGTTCTTC	CASSLPLDRVPYNEQFF
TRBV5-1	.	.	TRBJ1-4	TGCGCCAGCAGCATCCGGACACTCTCGGGAACTAATGAAAAACTGTTTTTT	CASSIRTLSGTNEKLFF
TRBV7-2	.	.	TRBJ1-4	TGTGCCAGCAGCTTCCCCCTGGAAAAACTGTTTTTT	CASSFPLEKLFF